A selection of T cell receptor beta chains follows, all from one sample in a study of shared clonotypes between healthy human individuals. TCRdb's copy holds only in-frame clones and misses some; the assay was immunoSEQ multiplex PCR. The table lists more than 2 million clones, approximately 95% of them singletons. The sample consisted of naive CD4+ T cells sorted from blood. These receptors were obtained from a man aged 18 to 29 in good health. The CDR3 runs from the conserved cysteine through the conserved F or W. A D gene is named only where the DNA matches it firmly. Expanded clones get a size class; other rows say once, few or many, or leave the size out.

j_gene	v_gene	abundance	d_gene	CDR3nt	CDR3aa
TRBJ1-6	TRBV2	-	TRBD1	TGTGCCAGCAGCCCGGACAGGGGTAATTCACCCCTCCACTTT	CASSPDRGNSPLHF
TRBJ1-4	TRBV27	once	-	TGTGCCAGCAGTATTGTGGGGGCGGGTGAAAAACTGTTTTTT	CASSIVGAGEKLFF
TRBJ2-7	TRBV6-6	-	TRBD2	TGTGCCAGCAGTGCGTACACAACGGGACTAAATTCCCCGTACTTC	CASSAYTTGLNSPYF
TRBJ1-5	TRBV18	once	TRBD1	TGTGCCAGCTCACCAGGACAGGGGGTGAATCAGCCCCAGCATTTT	CASSPGQGVNQPQHF
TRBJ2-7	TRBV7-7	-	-	TGTGCTAGCAGCCCCACGGACGGCCTGCCGCAGTACTTC	CASSPTDGLPQYF
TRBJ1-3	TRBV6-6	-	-	TGTGCCAGCAGCATGAGACAGCCCACGGGGTACACCATATATTTT	CASSMRQPTGYTIYF
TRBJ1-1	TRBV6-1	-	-	TGTGCCAGCAGTGAAGCGGGGAGGGCGAACACTGAAGCTTTCTTT	CASSEAGRANTEAFF
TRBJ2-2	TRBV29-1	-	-	TGCAGCGTTCAACAGGAACCCACCGGGGAGCTGTTTTTT	CSVQQEPTGELFF
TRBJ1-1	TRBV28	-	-	TGTGCCAGCAGTTTAACGGGGTTTGCTTTCTTT	CASSLTGFAFF
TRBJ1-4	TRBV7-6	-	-	TGTGCCAGCAGCTTAGGGTTGGGCACGAATGAAAAACTGTTTTTT	CASSLGLGTNEKLFF
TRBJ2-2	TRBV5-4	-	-	TGTGCCAGCAGCTTGGCCGGGACGGCGGGAACCGGGGAGCTGTTTTTT	CASSLAGTAGTGELFF
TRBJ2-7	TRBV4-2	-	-	TGTGCCAGCAGCGAGGAGGGACCTGGAGGGTACGAGCAGTACTTC	CASSEEGPGGYEQYF
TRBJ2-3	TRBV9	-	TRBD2	TGTGCCAGCAGCGTAGAAGGGACTAGCGGGGGAGATACGCAGTATTTT	CASSVEGTSGGDTQYF
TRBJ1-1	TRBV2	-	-	TGTGCCAGCAGTGTTTGGGGGAGCACTGAAGCTTTCTTT	CASSVWGSTEAFF
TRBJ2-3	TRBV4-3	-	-	TGCGCCAGCAGTCCCGGACAGAAATTCACAGATACGCAGTATTTT	CASSPGQKFTDTQYF
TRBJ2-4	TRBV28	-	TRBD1	TGTGCCAGCAGTTTATTGGGGACGGGACAGGGGGCCAAAAACATTCAGTACTTC	CASSLLGTGQGAKNIQYF
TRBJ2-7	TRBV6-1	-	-	TGTGCCAGCAGTACAACCTACGAGCAGTACTTC	CASSTTYEQYF
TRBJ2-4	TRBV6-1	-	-	TGTGCCAGCAGTGAAGGGGGCTTAGCCAAAAACATTCAGTACTTC	CASSEGGLAKNIQYF
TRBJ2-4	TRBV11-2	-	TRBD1	TGTGCCAGCAGCCGGACGGGGGACAGGGGAGGGACAAAAAACATTCAGTACTTC	CASSRTGDRGGTKNIQYF
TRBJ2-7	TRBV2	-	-	TGTGCCAGCAGTGAACTACAGGGCCCACCGAGGAACGAGCAGTACTTC	CASSELQGPPRNEQYF
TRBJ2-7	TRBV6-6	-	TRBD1	TGTGCCAGCACCGACAGGGGCCCCTACGAGCAGTACTTC	CASTDRGPYEQYF
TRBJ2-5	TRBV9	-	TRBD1	TGTGCCAGCAGCACAGGACAGGGAAAATCGGAGACCCAGTACTTC	CASSTGQGKSETQYF
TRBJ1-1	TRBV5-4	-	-	TGTGCCATTACCGACAGGAACACTGAAGCTTTCTTT	CAITDRNTEAFF
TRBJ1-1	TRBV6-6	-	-	TGTGCCAGCAGCCCCGCGGGAGGAGTAGTCACTGAAGCTTTCTTT	CASSPAGGVVTEAFF
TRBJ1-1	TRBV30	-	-	TGTGCCTGGAGTGTATATACAGGGTCAGGCGAAGCTTTCTTT	CAWSVYTGSGEAFF
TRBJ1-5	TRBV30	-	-	TGTGCCTGGAGTGTACCCAACAATCAGCCCCAGCATTTT	CAWSVPNNQPQHF
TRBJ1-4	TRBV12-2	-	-	TGTGCAAGTCGCGAAGGGGGGAGCGAGGAAAAACTGTTTTTT	CASREGGSEEKLFF
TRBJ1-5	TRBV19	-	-	TGTGCCAGTAGTACCGGAGGGCGGCCCGGCAATCAGCCCCAGCATTTT	CASSTGGRPGNQPQHF
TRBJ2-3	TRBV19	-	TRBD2	TGTGCCAGTAGTCTGCGACTAGCGGGGGGACCGTCAGATACGCAGTATTTT	CASSLRLAGGPSDTQYF
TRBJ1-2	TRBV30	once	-	TGTGCCTGGAGTAGTTGGGGAGGTTCTAACTATGGCTACACCTTC	CAWSSWGGSNYGYTF
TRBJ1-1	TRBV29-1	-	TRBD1	TGCAGCGTTGACACGGGACAGAGGAACACTGAAGCTTTCTTT	CSVDTGQRNTEAFF
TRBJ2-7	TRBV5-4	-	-	TGTGCCAGCAGCTTGGGAGGCGGGGTGAGCTCCTACGAGCAGTACTTC	CASSLGGGVSSYEQYF
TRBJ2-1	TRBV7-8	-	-	TGTGCCAGCAGCTTCGGCGGGACGAACGCCTACAATGAGCAGTTCTTC	CASSFGGTNAYNEQFF
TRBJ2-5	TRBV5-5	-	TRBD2	TGTGCCAGCAAGTCGGGACTAGCAGAGACCCAGTACTTC	CASKSGLAETQYF
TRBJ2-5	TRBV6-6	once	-	TGTGCCAGCAGTTACGCTTTAGGGCAAGAGACCCAGTACTTC	CASSYALGQETQYF
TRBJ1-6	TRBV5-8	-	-	TGTGCCAGCAGCTTAGGGTTCGGGGTTAATAATTCACCCCTCCACTTT	CASSLGFGVNNSPLHF
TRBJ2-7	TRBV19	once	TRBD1	TGTGCCAGTAGTGTGACAGGGGATTGGTCCTACGAGCAGTACTTC	CASSVTGDWSYEQYF
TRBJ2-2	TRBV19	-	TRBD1	TGTGCCAGTACCCAGACAGGGGGTACGGCCGGGGAGCTGTTTTTT	CASTQTGGTAGELFF
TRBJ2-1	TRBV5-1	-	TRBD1	TGCGCCAGCGGCTCCGGGACAGGCTCCTACAATGAGCAGTTCTTC	CASGSGTGSYNEQFF
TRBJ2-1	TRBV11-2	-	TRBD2	TGTGCCAGCAGCTTAGGGGCGACTAGCGGGAGAGGAACCTACAATGAGCAGTTCTTC	CASSLGATSGRGTYNEQFF
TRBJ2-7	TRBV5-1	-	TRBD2	TGCGCCAGCAGCGCCACTAGCGGGAGTTCCTACGAGCAGTACTTC	CASSATSGSSYEQYF
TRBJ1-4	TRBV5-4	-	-	TGTGCCAGCAGTCAAGAGGGACGGGGTGAAAAACTGTTTTTT	CASSQEGRGEKLFF
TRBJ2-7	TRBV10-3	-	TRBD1	TGTGCCATCAGTTCAGAGACAGGGGGCGAGCAGTACTTC	CAISSETGGEQYF
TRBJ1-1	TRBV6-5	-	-	TGTGCCAGCAGTTACGCCGGGAAAGCACAGAACACTGAAGCTTTCTTT	CASSYAGKAQNTEAFF
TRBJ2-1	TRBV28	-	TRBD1	TGTGCCAGCAGTTCCAGGGGACAGGCATTCTCGGCCTACAATGAGCAGTTCTTC	CASSSRGQAFSAYNEQFF
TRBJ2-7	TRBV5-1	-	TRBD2	TGCGCCAGCAGGAAGCGGGAGGGCGACGAGCAGTACTTC	CASRKREGDEQYF
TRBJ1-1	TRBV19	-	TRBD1	TGTGCCAGTAGTATAGATAGGGGACAGAAGGACACTGAAGCTTTCTTT	CASSIDRGQKDTEAFF
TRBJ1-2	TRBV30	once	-	TGTGCCTGGAATCGTCTGGGCGGCGGCTACACCTTC	CAWNRLGGGYTF
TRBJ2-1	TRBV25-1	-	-	TGTGCCAGCAGGAAGGGGGGCTCCTACAATGAGCAGTTCTTC	CASRKGGSYNEQFF
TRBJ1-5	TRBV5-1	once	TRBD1	TGCGCCAGCAGCTTGGGACAGGGAATCAACCAGCCCCAGCATTTT	CASSLGQGINQPQHF
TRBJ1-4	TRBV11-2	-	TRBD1	TGTGCCAGCAGCTTCGGACAGGGCCCTGAAAAACTGTTTTTT	CASSFGQGPEKLFF
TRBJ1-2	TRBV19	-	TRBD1	TGTGCCAGTAGTCGGGACAGGGGAATCTATGGCTACACCTTC	CASSRDRGIYGYTF
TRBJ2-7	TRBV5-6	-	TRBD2	TGTGCCAGCAGCTTGGTGAGCGGGAGTGAGTACGAGCAGTACTTC	CASSLVSGSEYEQYF
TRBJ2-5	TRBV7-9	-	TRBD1	TGTGCCAGCAGCTCGCGGACAGGGACAGAGACCCAGTACTTC	CASSSRTGTETQYF
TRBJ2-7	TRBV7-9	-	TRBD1	TGTGCCAGCAGCTCAGCCGGACAGGGGGTCTACGAGCAGTACTTC	CASSSAGQGVYEQYF